Listed below are T cell receptor beta chains from one sample, sequenced in a study of T cell responses to AZD1222 COVID-19 vaccine. Sequencing was performed with immunoSEQ multiplex PCR; in TCRdb, only in-frame clones are kept and a portion is missing. The data hold over 150,000 clones, with 85% to 95% observed a single time. The sequenced sample was peripheral blood, obtained on day 0 of AZD1222 vaccination. The source of these receptors is an adult in good health. CDR3s include the opening cysteine and the closing phenylalanine or tryptophan. D genes are given only for firm matches. The listing skips clone size in some rows; elsewhere it reads once, few, many or a size class.

j_gene,v_gene,abundance,d_gene,CDR3aa,CDR3nt
TRBJ1-1,TRBV13,NA,NA,CASSSDPNTEAFF,TGTGCCAGCAGCTCAGACCCGAACACTGAAGCTTTCTTT
TRBJ1-6,TRBV7-9,NA,NA,CASSQGDSPLHF,TGTGCCAGCAGCCAGGGAGATTCACCCCTCCACTTT
TRBJ1-5,TRBV30,NA,TRBD1,CAWSARGNQPQHF,TGTGCCTGGAGTGCCAGGGGGAATCAGCCCCAGCATTTT
TRBJ2-7,TRBV11-1,NA,NA,CASSLSGGFGEQYF,TGTGCCAGCAGCCTTTCCGGGGGCTTTGGCGAGCAGTACTTC
TRBJ2-7,TRBV4-1,NA,TRBD1,CASSQVQGLSYEQYF,TGCGCCAGCAGCCAAGTACAGGGGCTCTCCTACGAGCAGTACTTC
TRBJ1-1,TRBV19,NA,NA,CASSIVQGNTEAFF,TGTGCCAGTAGTATAGTCCAGGGGAACACTGAAGCTTTCTTT
TRBJ1-2,TRBV7-9,NA,NA,CASSLNRQGGGYTF,TGTGCCAGCAGCTTAAATCGGCAGGGTGGTGGCTACACCTTC
TRBJ1-6,TRBV27,NA,NA,CASSSIPVNSPLHF,TGTGCCAGCAGTTCCATCCCGGTCAATTCACCCCTCCACTTT
TRBJ2-1,TRBV6-5,NA,TRBD2,CASKTSGSRNEQFF,TGTGCCAGCAAAACGAGCGGGAGTAGAAATGAGCAGTTCTTC
TRBJ1-2,TRBV7-9,few,TRBD1,CASSPGTVNYGYTF,TGTGCCAGCAGTCCCGGGACAGTGAACTATGGCTACACCTTC
TRBJ1-5,TRBV5-6,NA,NA,CASSLGQASNQPQHF,TGTGCCAGCAGCTTGGGGCAGGCTAGCAATCAGCCCCAGCATTTT
TRBJ1-2,TRBV5-1,NA,NA,CDRSSLQGLYGYTF,TGTGACCGTTCGTCCCTACAGGGCCTCTATGGCTACACCTTC
TRBJ2-7,TRBV9,many,NA,CASSEGTVHEQYF,TGTGCCAGCAGCGAAGGGACTGTCCACGAGCAGTACTTC
TRBJ2-2,TRBV28,NA,TRBD1,CASSLQDRGELFF,TGTGCCAGCAGTTTGCAGGACAGGGGGGAGCTGTTTTTT
TRBJ1-2,TRBV25-1,NA,NA,CASSELGPGGYGYTF,TGTGCCAGCAGTGAATTGGGCCCCGGGGGCTATGGCTACACCTTC
TRBJ1-6,TRBV11-2,once,NA,CASSLDPGSSLHF,TGTGCCAGCAGCTTAGATCCGGGCAGCAGCCTCCACTTT
TRBJ1-5,TRBV11-2,NA,TRBD1,CASSVTGEGQPQHF,TGTGCCAGCAGCGTGACAGGGGAAGGTCAGCCCCAGCATTTT
TRBJ1-1,TRBV12-3/TRBV12-4,NA,NA,CASSKNPSPEAFF,TGTGCCAGCAGTAAAAACCCTAGCCCCGAAGCTTTCTTT
TRBJ2-2,TRBV24-1,NA,TRBD2,CATRAGEDTGELFF,TGTGCCACCAGAGCGGGAGAGGACACCGGGGAGCTGTTTTTT
TRBJ1-1,TRBV7-9,NA,NA,CASTKVGTNTEAFF,TGTGCCAGCACCAAAGTGGGGACCAACACTGAAGCTTTCTTT
TRBJ1-1,TRBV7-6,NA,NA,CASSLKGTVNTEAFF,TGTGCCAGCAGCTTAAAGGGAACGGTGAACACTGAAGCTTTCTTT
TRBJ2-7,TRBV2,NA,NA,CAIADRNAYEQYF,TGTGCCATAGCGGACAGAAATGCCTACGAGCAGTACTTC
TRBJ1-1,TRBV5-1,once,NA,CASSLDGGKNTEAFF,TGCGCCAGCAGCTTGGATGGAGGGAAGAACACTGAAGCTTTCTTT
TRBJ1-1,TRBV5-1,NA,NA,CASSLGGTNTEAFF,TGCGCCAGCAGCTTGGGGGGTACGAACACTGAAGCTTTCTTT
TRBJ1-1,TRBV12-5,NA,NA,CASGLLGTEAFF,TGTGCTAGTGGTTTGTTGGGGACTGAAGCTTTCTTT
TRBJ2-1,TRBV19,NA,NA,CASSMVGSSYNEQFF,TGTGCCAGTAGTATGGTTGGGAGCTCCTACAATGAGCAGTTCTTC
TRBJ1-4,TRBV19,NA,NA,CASMTSATNEKLFF,TGTGCCAGCATGACCAGTGCAACTAATGAAAAACTGTTTTTT
TRBJ1-1,TRBV7-9,NA,NA,CASSLRRTNTEAFF,TGTGCCAGCAGCTTGAGACGGACGAACACTGAAGCTTTCTTT
TRBJ1-3,TRBV7-9,NA,TRBD1,CASSEIQGDLDTIYF,TGTGCCAGCAGCGAAATACAGGGGGACTTGGACACCATATATTTT
TRBJ1-2,TRBV27,NA,TRBD1,CATTGTDSYGYTF,TGTGCCACGACCGGGACAGATAGCTATGGCTACACCTTC
TRBJ2-3,TRBV9,NA,NA,CASSVGEGQSTDTQYF,TGTGCCAGCAGCGTAGGGGAGGGACAGAGCACAGATACGCAGTATTTT
TRBJ1-1,TRBV7-9,NA,NA,CASSLRGDNTEAFF,TGTGCCAGCAGCCTCAGGGGCGATAACACTGAAGCTTTCTTT
TRBJ1-2,TRBV30,NA,NA,CAWSIVAGLYGYTF,TGTGCCTGGAGTATAGTGGCGGGCCTCTATGGCTACACCTTC
TRBJ2-1,TRBV2,NA,TRBD1,CASGFGQGGLNEQFF,TGTGCCAGCGGCTTCGGACAGGGGGGGCTCAATGAGCAGTTCTTC